These 9 T cell receptor beta chains came from one sample sequenced in a study of blood T cell repertoires in COVID-19. Produced via immunoSEQ multiplex PCR; TCRdb's table is partial and in-frame only. The sample yields around 210,000 clones, roughly 85% seen once. Sequencing was performed on peripheral blood. The receptors shown here come from a man in his fifties or sixties with COVID-19, enrolled during active disease.

The V gene is TRBV6-5, the J gene TRBJ1-1, with D possibly TRBD1 on 6 matching bases. CDR1 is MNHEY, CDR2 SVGAGI, per germline. The CDR3 has 14 amino acids. The V end was cut by 6 bases, the J end by 1 base, with 12 bases between. CDR3 region: CASRTGTPNTEAFF. Here the CDR3 DNA reads TGTGCCAGCAGAACCGGGACACCGAACACTGAAGCTTTCTTT.

The V gene is TRBV3-1 (or the pseudogene TRBV3-2), the J gene TRBJ1-6, with 8 nucleotides matching TRBD1. V lost 1 base and J lost 9; bases outside the gene matches: 11. CDR1 and CDR2 from the germline V gene are LGHDT and YNNKEL (reference sequence). The CDR3 is made up of 17 amino acids. The CDR3 reads CASSQASSGQGGSPLHF. The CDR3 DNA reads as TGTGCCAGCAGCCAAGCCTCTTCCGGACAGGGAGGTTCACCCCTCCACTTT.

The rearrangement joins TRBV18 to TRBJ1-6; D call uncertain. The CDR3 spans 12 residues. Germline V gives CDR1 KGHSH, CDR2 LQKENI. The V end was cut by 2 bases, the J end by 8 bases, with 4 bases between. The CDR3 spells CASSPSYSPLHF. The CDR3 DNA follows: TGTGCCAGCTCACCAAGCTATTCACCCCTCCACTTT.

The rearrangement links TRBV21-1 to TRBJ1-2; the D call of TRBD1 is as the table states it, not checked on the DNA. TRBV21-1 is termed a pseudogene. The CDR3 covers 14 residues. The CDR3 protein is CASIPGAGSYGYTF. The CDR3 nucleotides read TGTGCCAGCATCCCAGGGGCAGGTAGCTATGGCTACACCTTC.

The chain links TRBV7-2 to TRBJ2-7; D gene uncertain. Germline CDR1 reads SGHTA; CDR2 reads FQGNSA. This CDR3 has 13 amino acids. V was clipped by 4 bases and J by 0 bases, with 7 bases between them. The CDR3 loop is CASSSRSSYEQYF. The CDR3 coding sequence is TGTGCCAGCAGCTCCCGTAGCTCCTACGAGCAGTACTTC.

This clone was observed once. The chain joins TRBV5-8 to TRBJ2-2, with 12 nucleotides matching TRBD2. V gave up 4 bases and J gave up 0 bases; unmatched junction bases: 7. Germline assignment: CDR1 SGHTS and CDR2 YDEGEE. The CDR3 is 18 amino acids. The chain's CDR3 is CASSPRLAGDPNTGELFF. In DNA form, the CDR3 reads TGTGCCAGCAGCCCCCGACTAGCGGGGGACCCGAACACCGGGGAGCTGTTTTTT.

The DNA for the CDR3 is TGTGCCAGCAGCCAACCTCCACTAGCGGGGCCCTACAATGAGCAGTTCTTC. This encodes CASSQPPLAGPYNEQFF. V usage is TRBV4-2 and J usage is TRBJ2-1, with 10 bases fitting TRBD2. CDR3 length: 17 residues. CDR1 is LGHNA, CDR2 YNFKEQ, per germline. V was clipped by 2 bases and J by 2 bases; unmatched bases: 6.

The chain is built from TRBV5-6 and TRBJ2-7, with 10 bases that match TRBD1. V was pared by 1 base and J by 5 bases, with 18 bases of the junction left unmatched. This CDR3 contains 19 residues. Germline V lookup: CDR1 SGHDT, CDR2 YYEEEE. This CDR3 is CASSLRVSTGGGFVHEQYF. The CDR3 DNA is TGTGCCAGCAGCTTGAGGGTATCGACAGGGGGCGGATTTGTTCACGAGCAGTACTTC.

The gene calls are TRBV7-6 and TRBJ1-5, with D maybe TRBD1 (6 bases). Germline V gives CDR1 SGHVS, CDR2 FNYEAQ. The CDR3 runs 15 residues. The V end was cut by 4 bases, the J end by 2 bases, with 12 bases between. The DNA of the CDR3 is TGTGCCAGCAGCTCAGGGGTAGGAGGCAATCAGCCCCAGCATTTT. It codes for CASSSGVGGNQPQHF.